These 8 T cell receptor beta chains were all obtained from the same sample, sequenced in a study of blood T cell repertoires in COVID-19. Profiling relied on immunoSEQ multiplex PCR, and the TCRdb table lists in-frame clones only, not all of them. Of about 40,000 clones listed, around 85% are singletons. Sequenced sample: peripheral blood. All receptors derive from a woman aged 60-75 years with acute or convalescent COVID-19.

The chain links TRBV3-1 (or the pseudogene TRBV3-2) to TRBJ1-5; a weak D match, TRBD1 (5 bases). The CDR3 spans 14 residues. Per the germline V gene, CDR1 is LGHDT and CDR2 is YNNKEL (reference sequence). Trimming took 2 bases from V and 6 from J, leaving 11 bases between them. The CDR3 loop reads CASSQLQGGQPQHF. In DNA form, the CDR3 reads TGTGCCAGCAGCCAACTCCAGGGTGGTCAGCCCCAGCATTTT.

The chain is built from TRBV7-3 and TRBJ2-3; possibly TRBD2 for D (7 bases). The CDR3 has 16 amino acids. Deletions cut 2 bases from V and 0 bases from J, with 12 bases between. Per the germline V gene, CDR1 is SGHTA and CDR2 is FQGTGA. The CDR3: CASSLGAGASTDTQYF. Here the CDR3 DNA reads TGTGCCAGCAGCTTAGGCGCGGGGGCTAGCACAGATACGCAGTATTTT.

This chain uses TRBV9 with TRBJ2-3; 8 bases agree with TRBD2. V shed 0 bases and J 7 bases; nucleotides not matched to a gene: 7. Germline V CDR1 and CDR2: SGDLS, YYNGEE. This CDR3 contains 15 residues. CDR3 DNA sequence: TGTGCCAGCAGCGTAGATGGACTAGCTCGAAATACGCAGTATTTT. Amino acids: CASSVDGLARNTQYF.

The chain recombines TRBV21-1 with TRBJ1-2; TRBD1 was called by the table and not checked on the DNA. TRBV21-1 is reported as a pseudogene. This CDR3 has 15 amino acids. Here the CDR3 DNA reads TGTGCCAGCAGCAAAGACATATTTGGCTTCTATGGCTACACCTTC. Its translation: CASSKDIFGFYGYTF.

For the CDR3, the DNA is TGTGCCAGCAGATCGACTGCTCGAAATTCACCCCTCCACTTT. Its translation: CASRSTARNSPLHF. The V call is TRBV6-6, the J call TRBJ1-6, with D unclear. V dropped 6 bases and J dropped 7 bases, with 13 bases sitting between them. CDR3 length: 14 residues. CDR1 and CDR2 from the germline V gene are MNHNY and SVGAGI (reference sequence).

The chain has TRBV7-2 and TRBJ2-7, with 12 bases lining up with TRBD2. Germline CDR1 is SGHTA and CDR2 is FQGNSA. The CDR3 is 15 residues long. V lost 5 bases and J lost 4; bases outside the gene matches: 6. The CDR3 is CASSRTSGNQYEQYF. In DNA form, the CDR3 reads TGTGCCAGCAGCCGGACTAGCGGGAACCAATACGAGCAGTACTTC.

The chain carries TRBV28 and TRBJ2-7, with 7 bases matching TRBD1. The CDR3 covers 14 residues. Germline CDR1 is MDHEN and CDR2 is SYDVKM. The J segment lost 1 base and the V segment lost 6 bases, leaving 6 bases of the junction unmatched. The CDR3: CASRSGTASYEQYF. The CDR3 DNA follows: TGTGCCAGCAGGTCCGGGACAGCTTCCTACGAGCAGTACTTC.

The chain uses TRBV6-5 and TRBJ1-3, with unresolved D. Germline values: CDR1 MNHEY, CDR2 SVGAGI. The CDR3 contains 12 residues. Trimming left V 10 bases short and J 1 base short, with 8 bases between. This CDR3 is CAIQFSGNTIYF. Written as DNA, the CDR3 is TGTGCCATACAGTTTTCTGGAAACACCATATATTTT.